The 32 T cell receptor beta chains below all came from one sample that was sequenced in a study of shared clonotypes between healthy human individuals. Repertoires were generated with immunoSEQ multiplex PCR, while TCRdb's copy carries only in-frame clones and drops some. The sample holds roughly 2.1 million clones; approximately 94% are singletons and the top ten take under 2%. Cells designated naive CD8 were CD45RO-negative and were positively selected for CCR7, with terminally differentiated effector memory CD45RA+ cells excluded. The sequenced material came from naive CD8+ T cells from PBMCs. The receptor set was obtained from a man aged 18 to 29 in good health. Some clones in this sample may be carry-over from other donors' samples.

This chain joins TRBV13 and TRBJ2-3; 10 bases are shared with TRBD2. The CDR3 has 18 residues. Germline V gives CDR1 PRHDT, CDR2 FYEKMQ (reference sequence). Unmatched junction bases numbered 11, after V lost 5 bases and J lost 0 bases. CDR3 amino acids: CASSTPSGSATSTDTQYF. CDR3 coding DNA: TGTGCCAGCAGCACCCCTAGCGGGAGTGCGACTAGCACAGATACGCAGTATTTT.

The chain is built from TRBV27 and TRBJ1-5, with a possible D match to TRBD1 (5 bases). Deletions cut 0 bases from V and 7 bases from J, with 16 bases between. Germline assignment: CDR1 MNHEY and CDR2 SMNVEV (reference sequence). The CDR3 loop spans 16 amino acids. The CDR3 here is CASSLSMASRGQPQHF. CDR3 nucleotides: TGTGCCAGCAGTTTATCGATGGCCTCAAGGGGACAGCCCCAGCATTTT.

This clone was detected once. This chain connects TRBV27 to TRBJ2-2; 8 positions agree with TRBD2. Germline V gene lookup returns CDR1 MNHEY and CDR2 SMNVEV (reference sequence). CDR3 length: 17 amino acids. V dropped 5 bases and J dropped 4; count of bases not matched to a gene: 12. This chain's CDR3 is CASSPHQGLVSTGELFF. CDR3 coding DNA: TGTGCCAGCAGTCCGCACCAGGGACTAGTGAGCACCGGGGAGCTGTTTTTT.

The V call is TRBV5-1, the J call TRBJ2-1, with D perhaps assigned TRBD1 or TRBD2 (5 bases each). V was trimmed by 10 bases and J by 6 bases, leaving 8 bases between them. CDR3 length: 10 amino acids. Per the germline V gene, CDR1 is SGHRS and CDR2 is YFSETQ. DNA for the CDR3: TGCGCCTCCGGGACCAATGAGCAGTTCTTC. Its translation: CASGTNEQFF. Based on the CDR3 plus reference TRBV5-1 and TRBJ2-1, the full variable domain is KAGVTQTPRYLIKTRGQQVTLSCSPISGHRSVSWYQQTPGQGLQFLFEYFSETQRNKGNFPGRFSGRQFSNSRSEMNVSTLELGDSALYLCASGTNEQFFGPGTRLTVL.

CDR3 protein: CASSPRGGLGTEAFF. The CDR3 DNA reads TGCGCCAGCAGCCCGCGGGGGGGGCTTGGCACTGAAGCTTTCTTT. J is TRBJ1-1 and V is TRBV5-1, with D possibly being TRBD1 (6 bases). This CDR3 contains 15 residues. V was cut by 4 bases and J by 4 bases, with 17 bases left in between. From germline, CDR1 is SGHRS and CDR2 YFSETQ.

CDR3 in amino acids: CASSYSVIQGGEKLFF. In DNA form, the CDR3 reads TGTGCCAGCAGTTACTCGGTAATACAGGGTGGAGAAAAACTGTTTTTT. This sequence joins TRBV6-5 and TRBJ1-4, with a possible D match to TRBD1 (6 bases). The CDR3 is 16 residues long. CDR1 is MNHEY, CDR2 SVGAGI, per germline. V lost 0 bases, J lost 8 bases, and 16 bases lay in between.

The chain carries TRBV11-2 and TRBJ2-5; maybe TRBD1 (8 bases). V was clipped by 6 bases and J by 5 bases, with 22 bases between them. Germline V gene sequence: CDR1 SGHAT, CDR2 FQNNGV. CDR3 length: 16 amino acids. This chain's CDR3 is CASRGRAGQVVETQYF. As DNA, the CDR3 is TGTGCCAGCAGAGGCCGAGCGGGACAGGTTGTTGAGACCCAGTACTTC.

The chain combines TRBV7-2 with TRBJ2-7, with TRBD1 as a possible D gene (6 bases). The CDR3 extends over 14 amino acids. Germline CDR1 reads SGHTA; CDR2 reads FQGNSA. Trimming took off 8 bases at V and 1 base at J, with 15 bases between the two ends. In DNA form, the CDR3 reads TGTGCCAGCGCCTTGGGACACCCATCCTACGAGCAGTACTTC. Protein product: CASALGHPSYEQYF. The entire variable domain, with the rest obtained from reference TRBV7-2 and TRBJ2-7, is as follows: GAGVSQSPSNKVTEKGKDVELRCDPISGHTALYWYRQSLGQGLEFLIYFQGNSAPDKSGLPSDRFSAERTGGSVSTLTIQRTQQEDSAVYLCASALGHPSYEQYFGPGTRLTVT.

The genes are TRBV9 and TRBJ2-1; TRBD1 agrees at 9 bases. The CDR3 runs to 16 residues. Germline loops: CDR1 SGDLS, CDR2 YYNGEE. With 4 bases clipped from V and 5 bases from J, the junction kept 10 bases outside the gene matches. The CDR3 DNA follows: TGTGCCAGCAGCCACGAGGGACAGGGTAGGAACAATGAGCAGTTCTTC. Translation gives CASSHEGQGRNNEQFF.

V is TRBV7-3 and J is TRBJ2-5; 12 nucleotides agree with TRBD1. CDR3 length: 16 amino acids. V lost 0 bases to trimming and J lost 5 bases; unmatched junction nucleotides: 4. Germline CDR1 reads SGHTA; CDR2 reads FQGTGA. The CDR3 here is CASSLTGTGGWETQYF. The CDR3 DNA is TGTGCCAGCAGCTTAACGGGGACAGGGGGCTGGGAGACCCAGTACTTC.

This chain connects TRBV7-8 to TRBJ2-5; weak D call: TRBD1 (7 bases). Germline loops: CDR1 SGHVS, CDR2 FQNEAQ. V was pared by 5 bases and J by 7 bases, with 23 bases between. The CDR3 has 16 amino acids. CDR3 region: CASSREIRDSSGTQYF. CDR3 nucleotides: TGTGCCAGCAGCCGGGAGATTCGGGACAGCTCCGGGACCCAGTACTTC.

The rearrangement joins TRBV7-6 to TRBJ2-7; the match to TRBD1 covers 7 bases. The V and J ends lost 5 bases and 4 bases, in that order; junction bases with no gene match: 11. The V gene's germline CDR1 is SGHVS and CDR2 FNYEAQ. CDR3 length: 15 residues. The CDR3 DNA sequence: TGTGCCAGCAGCCCCCGTCCGGGACAGCCTTACGAGCAGTACTTC. Protein sequence: CASSPRPGQPYEQYF. Drawing the rest from reference TRBV7-6 and TRBJ2-7, the complete variable domain is GAGVSQSPRYKVTKRGQDVALRCDPISGHVSLYWYRQALGQGPEFLTYFNYEAQQDKSGLPNDRFSAERPEGSISTLTIQRTEQRDSAMYRCASSPRPGQPYEQYFGPGTRLTVT.

The CDR3 DNA follows: TGTGCCAGCAGGAGGGGGCGAAGGGCTGGGGAGCTGTTTTTT. This sequence encodes CASRRGRRAGELFF. This chain uses TRBV28 with TRBJ2-2, with TRBD1 identical over 7 bases. The length of the CDR3 is 14 residues. Looked up from germline, CDR1 is MDHEN and CDR2 is SYDVKM. V shed 6 bases and J 8 bases; nucleotides not matched to a gene: 9.

The chain uses TRBV11-2 and TRBJ2-1; D ambiguous. Germline loops: CDR1 SGHAT, CDR2 FQNNGV. This CDR3 region has 13 residues. V lost 5 bases and J 6 bases, leaving 11 bases between the germline ends. DNA of the CDR3: TGTGCCAGCAGCATACGCCCGAGCAATGAGCAGTTCTTC. It codes for CASSIRPSNEQFF.

The genes are TRBV19 and TRBJ2-7; the match to TRBD2 covers 13 bases. Germline assignment: CDR1 LNHDA and CDR2 SQIVND (reference sequence). V shed 4 bases, J shed 6 bases, and the junction held 6 bases outside the gene matches. The CDR3 runs 15 residues. In nucleotides, the CDR3 is TGTGCCAGTAGTAAAACGGGACTAGCGGGATCCGAGCAGTACTTC. It codes for CASSKTGLAGSEQYF.

Only one count was recorded for this clone. This sequence joins TRBV27 and TRBJ2-1; 14 bases map to TRBD2. The junction had 11 bases not matched to a gene; V was cut back by 3 bases and J by 7 bases. CDR3 length: 18 amino acids. The germline V gene has CDR1 MNHEY and CDR2 SMNVEV (reference sequence). CDR3 region: CASSFLGTSGRSGNEQFF. DNA of the CDR3: TGTGCCAGCAGTTTCCTCGGGACTAGCGGGAGATCGGGGAATGAGCAGTTCTTC.

In its sample, this clone was seen once. The chain employs TRBV9 and TRBJ2-1, with a weak D call TRBD2 (6 bases). This CDR3 has 15 residues. Per germline, CDR1 SGDLS and CDR2 YYNGEE. V lost 4 bases to trimming and J lost 6 bases, with 17 bases between them. This CDR3 reads CASSTEGRPRNEQFF. The CDR3 DNA reads TGTGCCAGCAGCACTGAGGGGAGGCCCCGCAATGAGCAGTTCTTC.

The chain is built from TRBV27 and TRBJ2-5, with TRBD2 matching over 9 bases. CDR3 length: 16 amino acids. J was trimmed by 4 bases and V by 5 bases; bases with no gene match: 11. The germline gives CDR1 MNHEY, CDR2 SMNVEV (reference sequence). CDR3 sequence: CASSHVGSGSGETQYF. In DNA, the CDR3 is TGTGCCAGCAGTCACGTCGGTAGCGGGAGTGGAGAGACCCAGTACTTC.

The chain recombines TRBV28 with TRBJ2-1, with a weak D call TRBD2 (5 bases). V was pared by 1 base and J by 14 bases, with 12 bases between. Per the germline V gene, CDR1 is MDHEN and CDR2 is SYDVKM. The CDR3 spans 12 residues. The CDR3 here is CASSLYGIGKFF. The CDR3 bases are TGTGCCAGCAGTTTATACGGGATTGGGAAGTTCTTC.

V usage is TRBV7-9 and J usage is TRBJ2-5, with 7 positions matching TRBD1. Germline assignment: CDR1 SEHNR and CDR2 FQNEAQ (reference sequence). CDR3 size: 13 residues. The V and J ends lost 4 bases and 5 bases, in that order; junction bases with no gene match: 4. The CDR3 loop is CASSYYRGETQYF. The CDR3 DNA reads TGTGCCAGCAGCTACTACAGGGGTGAGACCCAGTACTTC. The full variable domain, rest sourced from reference TRBV7-9 and TRBJ2-5, is DTGVSQNPRHKITKRGQNVTFRCDPISEHNRLYWYRQTLGQGPEFLTYFQNEAQLEKSRLLSDRFSAERPKGSFSTLEIQRTEQGDSAMYLCASSYYRGETQYFGPGTRLLVL.

Only a few counts were recorded for this clone. This chain joins TRBV5-1 and TRBJ1-2; D is unclear. The V and J ends lost 0 bases and 6 bases respectively, with 12 bases between them. Germline V lookup: CDR1 SGHRS, CDR2 YFSETQ. The CDR3 totals 14 residues. The CDR3 is CASSLAGTGDGYTF. Written as DNA, the CDR3 is TGCGCCAGCAGCTTGGCCGGAACTGGGGATGGCTACACCTTC.

The rearrangement links TRBV4-1 to TRBJ2-1; no definite D call. The ends were cut back, 1 base at V and 10 bases at J, with 11 bases in the middle. Germline assignment: CDR1 MGHRA and CDR2 YSYEKL. The CDR3 loop spans 13 amino acids. This CDR3 reads CASSQVRRQEQFF. DNA for the CDR3: TGCGCCAGCAGCCAAGTACGGCGGCAAGAGCAGTTCTTC.

The rearrangement uses TRBV19 and TRBJ1-2, with D hard to call. Germline V gives CDR1 LNHDA, CDR2 SQIVND (reference sequence). Trimming pared 7 bases from V and 2 bases from J, leaving 17 bases between. This CDR3 spans 15 amino acids. The CDR3 here is CASKKVAGRNYGYTF. In DNA form, the CDR3 reads TGTGCCAGTAAAAAGGTTGCTGGCAGAAACTATGGCTACACCTTC.

The sample holds one count of this clone. The CDR3 sequence: CASSLDIRASDGYTF. In DNA, the CDR3 is TGTGCCAGCAGCTTAGACATCAGGGCTTCGGATGGCTACACCTTC. V is TRBV11-2 and J is TRBJ1-2; perhaps TRBD1 as D (5 bases). This CDR3 contains 15 residues. Germline V lookup: CDR1 SGHAT, CDR2 FQNNGV. The V end lost 0 bases, the J end lost 6 bases, and 14 bases lay between the germline ends.

The chain uses TRBV9 and TRBJ2-6; the D gene is possibly TRBD2 (5 bases). V was clipped by 0 bases and J by 1 base, with 11 bases between them. Germline CDR1 and CDR2: SGDLS and YYNGEE. CDR3 length: 17 residues. The DNA of the CDR3 is TGTGCCAGCAGCGTAGGGGGAGTCGGGTCTGGGGCCAACGTCCTGACTTTC. Protein sequence: CASSVGGVGSGANVLTF.

This clone has only one observation. The V gene is TRBV25-1, the J gene TRBJ2-1, with TRBD2 identical over 7 bases. Germline CDR1 reads MGHDK; CDR2 reads SYGVNS. This CDR3 comprises 13 residues. V shed 11 bases, J shed 2 bases, and the junction held 6 bases outside the gene matches. Written as DNA, the CDR3 is TGTGCCTGCGGGAGCAGCCCCTACAATGAGCAGTTCTTC. Translating it yields CACGSSPYNEQFF.

This chain links TRBV14 with TRBJ2-7, with D possibly TRBD1 on 6 matching bases. The CDR3 sequence is 15 residues long. The germline V and J ends were trimmed by 4 bases and 5 bases, with 18 bases remaining between them. CDR1 is SGHDN, CDR2 FVKESK, per germline. CDR3 nucleotides: TGTGCCAGCAGCCCGCACCAACCTACAGGGAACGAGCAGTACTTC. It translates to CASSPHQPTGNEQYF.

V is TRBV10-3 and J is TRBJ1-2; D is undetermined. The CDR3 sequence is 15 residues long. V was clipped by 2 bases and J by 0 bases, with 10 bases between them. Germline values: CDR1 ENHRY, CDR2 SYGVKD. CDR3 sequence reads: CAISEQSGSNYGYTF. For the CDR3, the DNA is TGTGCCATCAGTGAGCAGAGTGGATCTAACTATGGCTACACCTTC.

The chain carries TRBV7-2 and TRBJ2-3, with D perhaps being TRBD1 or TRBD2 (5 bases each). The CDR3 length is 15 residues. CDR1 and CDR2 from the germline V gene are SGHTA and FQGNSA. The germline V and J ends were trimmed by 2 bases and 5 bases, with 14 bases remaining between them. In nucleotides, the CDR3 is TGTGCCAGCAGCTTATTTCGGGACGCACTAGATACGCAGTATTTT. Protein sequence: CASSLFRDALDTQYF.

The genes are TRBV15 and TRBJ2-1, with D possibly matching TRBD2 (6 bases). The length of the CDR3 is 15 residues. V was cut by 5 bases and J by 1 base, with 12 bases left in between. Germline-derived CDR1 and CDR2 are LNHNV and YYDKDF (reference sequence). The CDR3 nucleotides read TGTGCCACCAGCTTAGCGGATACTTCCTACAATGAGCAGTTCTTC. This codes for CATSLADTSYNEQFF.

With regard to this clone: One junction end does not reproduce the germline sequence, and a read error may be involved. The chain couples TRBV10-3 to TRBJ1-2; D gene unclear. CDR3 size: 13 residues. Germline V gives CDR1 ENHRY, CDR2 SYGVKD. CDR3 DNA: TGTGCCATCAGTGACCTCGGGGAGGACCCAAACATCTTC. Translated: CAISDLGEDPNIF.

The rearrangement uses TRBV18 and TRBJ1-1; D may be TRBD1 (5 bases). The germline gives CDR1 KGHSH, CDR2 LQKENI. CDR3 length equals 13 residues. V was shortened by 0 bases and J by 3 bases, with 5 bases between the two germline ends. For the CDR3, the DNA is TGTGCCAGCTCACCACCGGGGGACACTGAAGCTTTCTTT. It encodes CASSPPGDTEAFF.